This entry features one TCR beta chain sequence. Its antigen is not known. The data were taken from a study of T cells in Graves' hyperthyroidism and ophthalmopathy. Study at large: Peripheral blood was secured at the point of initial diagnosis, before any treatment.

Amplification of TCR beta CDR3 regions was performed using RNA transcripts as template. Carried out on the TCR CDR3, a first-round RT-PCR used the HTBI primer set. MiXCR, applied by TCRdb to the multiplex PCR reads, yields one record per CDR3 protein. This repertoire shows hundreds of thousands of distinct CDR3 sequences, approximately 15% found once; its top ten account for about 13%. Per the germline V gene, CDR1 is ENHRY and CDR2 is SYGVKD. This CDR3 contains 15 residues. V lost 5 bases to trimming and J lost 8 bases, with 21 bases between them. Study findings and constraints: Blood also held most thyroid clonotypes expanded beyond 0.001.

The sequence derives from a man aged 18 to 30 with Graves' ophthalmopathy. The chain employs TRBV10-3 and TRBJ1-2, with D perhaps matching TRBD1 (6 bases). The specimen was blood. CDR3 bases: TGTGCCATCAGTTCGGCAGGGGATTTTCTAGGGGGCTACACCTTC. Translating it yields CAISSAGDFLGGYTF.